This T cell receptor (beta chain) was observed in a study of cytomegalovirus exposure and HLA in healthy donors (dated by TCRdb to between 2016 and 2019). General notes on the study: An earlier analysis of roughly 500 of the donors reported 276 Gb of sequence data and 117 million unique TCR beta sequences from 150 million to 200 million T cells. An early release covering about 600 HLA-typed donors comprised about 300 gigabases of sequencing data and 85 million or so unique TCR sequences. Of the roughly 400 genotyped donors, approximately 83% fell in the genetic ancestry cluster associated with self-reported Caucasian donors. The study aimed to test whether signatures of past pathogen exposure could be identified by cataloging public T cell receptors. Using immunosequencing, the study profiled T cell repertoires from about 610 subjects and related those repertoires to cytomegalovirus serostatus. Besides the first cohort of approximately 670 subjects, a separate validation cohort made up of 120 or so different subjects was used. To predict cytomegalovirus infection status, the study combined high-throughput TCR immunosequencing, statistical association of individual TCRs with disease status, and machine learning. A later analysis re-analyzed previously published TCR beta repertoires from 500 to 700 donors and added high-resolution HLA genotyping to study TCR occurrence patterns. In the later analysis, no new phenotypic data were used to find candidate immune exposures; instead, reliance was placed on TCR beta sequences and their occurrence across donors. To decide whether each TCR beta V gene segment behaved as functional or pseudogenic, an earlier analysis of some 600 of the donors relied on high-throughput TCR beta sequencing. Donor age, sex, ethnicity and CMV serostatus were compiled alongside the repertoire data. Genome-wide SNP genotypes for about 65% of the roughly 670 donors were used in a later genetic analysis, which treated that subset as a discovery cohort. Every discovery cohort repertoire had been produced on one sequencing platform. HLA typing included class I and class II loci at four-digit resolution. The number of donors typed differed by locus, with about 629-630 for A, B, C, DRB1 and DQB1, 522 for DQA1, over 600 for DPA1, and under 490 for DPB1. Five DR-DQ haplotypes were treated as single units for association and clustering because of strong linkage in the cohort. Across about 370 genotyped donors of the cohort, an average of roughly 230,000 unique TCR beta nucleotide sequences per donor were sequenced, and around 19% of those sequences were non-productive.

The library was made by the immunoSEQ multiplex PCR assay. A mixture of 60 forward primers for TCR Vbeta segments and 13 reverse primers for TCR Jbeta segments was used in the multiplex PCR. The CDR3 region of rearranged TCR beta genes was amplified from genomic DNA with a multiplex PCR assay. On the Illumina HiSeq System, the amplified TCR beta libraries were sequenced as 87-base-pair reads. Turning to the authors' computational methods: A later analysis tallied some 79 million unique TCR beta chains across the roughly 610 repertoires, and roughly 11 million of those chains were shared by two or more donors. To remove PCR and sequencing errors, raw reads were error-corrected and collapsed into unique sequences using a nearest-neighbor algorithm that merged closely related sequences. To assign V, D and J gene segments, CDR3 sequences were aligned to IMGT reference sequences. For a sequence to be retained, a match of at least six nucleotides was required to both a V gene segment and a J gene segment. A rearrangement counted as productive if the CDR3 had no stop codons and remained in frame with V and J, and every other rearrangement counted as non-productive. Following IMGT convention, CDR3 was defined as the stretch from the second conserved V-encoded cysteine to the conserved J-encoded phenylalanine. The earlier analysis of roughly 590 of the donors excluded any sequence lacking an unambiguous match to a single V gene segment. In an earlier analysis of approximately 610 of the donors, V segments were called functional above 56.7% productive rearrangements and were called segregating when the between-donor standard deviation exceeded 5%. A statistical classification framework was built to diagnose cytomegalovirus status from the catalog of TCR beta chain sequences. V and J gene assignment, in a later analysis, came from comparing TCR nucleotide sequences with IMGT/GENE-DB human TR gene sequences. The TCRdist pipeline was used in a later analysis to assign CDR3 sequences and most-parsimonious VDJ recombination scenarios. In a later analysis, each TCR beta chain was defined by its CDR3 amino acid sequence together with its V-gene family, and reads lacking a unique V-gene family were excluded. In a later analysis, fewer than 650 highly shared, low-generation-probability nucleotide sequences were removed to address suspected cross-contamination and a sequencing artifact. In a later analysis, a clonal expansion index was calculated for each public chain from normalized within-repertoire ranks of inferred template counts. A later analysis computed generation probabilities with a VDJ recombination model fitted to out-of-frame rearrangements, and checked the results against IGoR. A later analysis scored TCR-TCR, TCR-HLA and TCR-CMV co-occurrence with hypergeometric tests, applying a repertoire-size bias correction to TCR pairs. In a later analysis, false discovery rates were estimated by permuting HLA or CMV assignments 20 times. In a later analysis, co-occurring TCRs were grouped using DBSCAN, with TCRdist sequence similarity added in when clustering inside HLA-allele-positive subsets. Repertoires with fewer than 30,000 or more than 120,000 public chains were left out of co-occurrence clustering, as were a handful of repertoires with anomalous nucleotide sharing. Here the immuneACCESS table is served through TCRdb, limited to in-frame sequences with V and J called. Missing clones are a known gap in these copies; in checked studies unresolved V genes cover under half, and the rest lacks a known reason. D and trimming were read from the DNA, whereas the V and J calls and clone size are those reported in that table. This sample has 55,000 to 75,000 clones in its table, and around 70% of those were observed once. The ten most abundant clones make up roughly an eighth of the sample.

This clone turned up a few times. Its recognized antigen is unknown. No base quality values were provided; no much bigger clone lies one nucleotide off. The cohort consisted of approximately 670 healthy bone marrow donors. Cohort members were all nominally healthy when sampled, although unrecorded immune exposures were likely present. Of the 700 or so cohort members, 250 to 300 had positive CMV serostatus and 350 to 400 had negative CMV serostatus, and CMV serostatus was not recorded for the donor. Every donor gave a peripheral blood sample, and the peripheral blood mononuclear cells from that sample were used for TCR beta sequencing. The Qiagen DNeasy Blood Extraction Kit was used to extract genomic DNA from the blood cell samples. The paper's findings and limits, for the study overall: Several of the top co-occurrence clusters appeared to be linked to parvovirus B19, influenza, CMV and Epstein-Barr virus, according to a later analysis. A later analysis associated some 17,000 TCR beta sequences with specific HLA alleles at a false discovery rate of 0.05. Most TCR sequences were seen in very few donors, while some public TCRs were found in many individuals. Cytomegalovirus status was reported to be diagnosed by the classifier with high specificity and sensitivity in both the original and validation cohorts. In vitro tests confirmed that three of the cytomegalovirus-associated TCR beta chains recognize cytomegalovirus antigens. Because HLA typing was unavailable for some donors at each locus, only the typed subset was used in association tests. In a later analysis, TCR association rates were found to vary across HLA loci, with the most associated TCRs seen for DRB1 alleles and the fewest for HLA-C alleles. A later genetic analysis associated a missense DCLRE1C variant with V-gene and J-gene trimming of TCR beta chains, and an independent cohort replicated the association. This cohort had only TCR beta chains sequenced, and the lack of alpha or paired-chain data limited which features could be detected. Because counts were too low, roughly 17 rarely observed V segments, including chromosome 9 orphons, were left out of the earlier analysis of some 640 of the donors. In the study, some 160 TCR beta chains were listed as associated with cytomegalovirus. A cluster of highly shared sequence variants was judged likely to be a technical artifact of the sequencing pipeline. CMV serostatus was the only immune exposure information available for the cohort. Roughly uniform sequencing depth across donors was assumed in presence/absence analyses, although this assumption may not hold. Compared with the roughly 700-donor mean, donors in an Asian-associated ancestry cluster had fewer N-insertions in productive TCRs, according to a later genetic analysis. Some IMGT-functional V segments, including TRBV6-2 and TRBV6-3, could not be told apart with the 87-base-pair reads, so those segments were excluded. A later analysis found that most CMV-associated TCR beta chains appeared HLA-restricted, with HLA associations seemingly driven largely by CMV exposure. A further reported finding was that TCR beta sequences accurately predicted the HLA-A and HLA-B alleles for most subjects in the first cohort. Correlated functional status among segregating V segments might be attributable to linkage disequilibrium, but an unknown experimental factor could not be ruled out. When HLA alleles, especially DR and DQ, strongly co-occurred, TCR associations were difficult to assign to individual alleles. It was suggested by the authors that the approach could potentially be generalized to other disease states and immunological phenotypes. In a later analysis, HLA-associated TCR beta chains were found to be more clonally expanded and to have lower generation probabilities than equally common non-associated chains. In an earlier analysis of under 600 of the donors, most TCR beta V segments were observed in productive rearrangements about 87% or about 30% of the time, broadly matching IMGT annotations.

Measured from the cysteine to the phenylalanine, the CDR3 is 11 residues long. Kept here is only the CDR3 DNA, which spans 33 bases and is read in frame from base 1. CDR1 and CDR2 are drawn from the germline V gene (reference sequence): DFQATT, SNEGSKA. Between the V and J ends, shortened by 2 bases and 6 bases respectively, the junction contains 7 bases. This TCR derives from a human donor in good health. The specimen sequenced was PBMCs. The V gene is TRBV20-1 and the J gene is TRBJ1-1, with the identity of the D gene unclear. The CDR3 region reads CSARQSPEAFF. The DNA sequence is TGCAGTGCTAGACAGTCCCCTGAAGCTTTCTTT.